This TCR beta chain was documented in a study of T cell changes during pregnancy in multiple sclerosis. The table came from immunoSEQ multiplex PCR; TCRdb's copy has only in-frame clones and leaves some out. The repertoire has roughly 100,000 clones, around 92% of them found once; the top ten carry roughly 3%. The specimen was peripheral blood, collected in the second trimester of pregnancy. This TCR was recovered from a female donor with multiple sclerosis, enrolled in a pregnancy study.

The CDR3 region has the DNA TGTGCCAGCAGCCTAGAAGAGTGGTCCCAAGAGACCCAGTACTTC. This translates into CASSLEEWSQETQYF. The V and J genes are TRBV5-8 and TRBJ2-5; D remains ambiguous. The germline gives CDR1 SGHTS, CDR2 YDEGEE. Between the trimmed V and J ends, which lost 4 bases and 1 base, there was a span of 14 bases. The CDR3 totals 15 residues.